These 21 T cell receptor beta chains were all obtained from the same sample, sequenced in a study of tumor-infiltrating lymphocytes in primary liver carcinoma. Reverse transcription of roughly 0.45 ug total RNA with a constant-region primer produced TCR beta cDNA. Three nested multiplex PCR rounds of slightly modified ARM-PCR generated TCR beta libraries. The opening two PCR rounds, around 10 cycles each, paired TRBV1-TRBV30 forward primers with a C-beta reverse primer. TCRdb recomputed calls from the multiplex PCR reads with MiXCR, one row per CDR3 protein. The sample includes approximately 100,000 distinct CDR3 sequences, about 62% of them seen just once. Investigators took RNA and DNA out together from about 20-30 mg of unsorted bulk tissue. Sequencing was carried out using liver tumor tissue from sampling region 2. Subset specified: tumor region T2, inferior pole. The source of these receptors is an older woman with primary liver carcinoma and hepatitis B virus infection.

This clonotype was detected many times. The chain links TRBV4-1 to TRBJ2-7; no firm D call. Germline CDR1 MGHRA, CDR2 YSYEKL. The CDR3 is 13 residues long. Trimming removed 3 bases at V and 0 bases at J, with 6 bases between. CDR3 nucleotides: TGCGCCAGCAGCCATCCTAACTCCTACGAGCAGTACTTC. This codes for CASSHPNSYEQYF.

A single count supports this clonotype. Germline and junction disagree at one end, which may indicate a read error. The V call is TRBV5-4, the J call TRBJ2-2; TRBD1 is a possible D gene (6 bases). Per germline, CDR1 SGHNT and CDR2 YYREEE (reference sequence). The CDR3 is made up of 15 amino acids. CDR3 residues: CASSPQGGRTGELFF. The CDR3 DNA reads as TGTGCCAGCAGCCCACAGGGTGGGAGAACCGGAGAGCTGTTTTTT.

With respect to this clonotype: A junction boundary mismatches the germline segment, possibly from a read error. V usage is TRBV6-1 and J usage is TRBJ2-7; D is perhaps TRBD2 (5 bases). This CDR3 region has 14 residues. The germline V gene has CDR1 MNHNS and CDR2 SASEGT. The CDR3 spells CASSSQRSSYEQCF. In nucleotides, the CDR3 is TGTGCCAGCAGTTCACAGCGGAGCTCCTATGAGCAGTGCTTC.

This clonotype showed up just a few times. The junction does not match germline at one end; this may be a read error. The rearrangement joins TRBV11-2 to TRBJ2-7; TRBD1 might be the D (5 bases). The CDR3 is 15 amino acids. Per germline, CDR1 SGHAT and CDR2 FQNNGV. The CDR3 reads CASSLDLAGPYEQYF. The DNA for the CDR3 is TGTGCCAGCAGTTTAGATCTTGCAGGGCCGTACGAGCAGTACTTC. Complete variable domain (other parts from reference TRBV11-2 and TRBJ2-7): EAGVAQSPRYKIIEKRQSVAFWCNPISGHATLYWYQQILGQGPKLLIQFQNNGVVDDSQLPKDRFSAERLKGVDSTLKIQPAKLEDSAVYLCASSLDLAGPYEQYFGPGTRLTVT.

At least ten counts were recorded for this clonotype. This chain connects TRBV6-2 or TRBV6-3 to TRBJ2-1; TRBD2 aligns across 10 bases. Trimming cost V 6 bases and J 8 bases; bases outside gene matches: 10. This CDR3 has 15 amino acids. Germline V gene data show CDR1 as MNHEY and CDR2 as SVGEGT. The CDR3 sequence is CASRPPASGSYEQFF. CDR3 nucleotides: TGTGCCAGCAGGCCCCCCGCTAGCGGGAGCTATGAGCAGTTCTTC.

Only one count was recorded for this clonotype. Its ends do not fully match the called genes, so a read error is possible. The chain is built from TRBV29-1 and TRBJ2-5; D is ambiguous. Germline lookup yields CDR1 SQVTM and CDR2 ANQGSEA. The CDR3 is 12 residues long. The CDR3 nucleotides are TGCAGCGTAGTGGACGGCCAAGAGACCGAGTACTTC. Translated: CSVVDGQETEYF.

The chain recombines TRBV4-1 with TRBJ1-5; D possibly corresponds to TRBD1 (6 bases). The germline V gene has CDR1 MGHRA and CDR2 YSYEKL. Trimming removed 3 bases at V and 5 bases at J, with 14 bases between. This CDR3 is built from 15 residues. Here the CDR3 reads CASSQVDSEDQPQHF. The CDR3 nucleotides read TGCGCCAGCAGCCAGGTGGACAGTGAGGATCAGCCCCAGCATTTT.

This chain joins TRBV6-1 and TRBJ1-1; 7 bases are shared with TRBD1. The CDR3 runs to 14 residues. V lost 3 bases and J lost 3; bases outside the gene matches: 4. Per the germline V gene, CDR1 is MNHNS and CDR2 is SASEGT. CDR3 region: CASSEYQGDTEAFF. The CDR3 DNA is TGTGCCAGCAGTGAGTACCAGGGGGACACTGAAGCTTTCTTT.

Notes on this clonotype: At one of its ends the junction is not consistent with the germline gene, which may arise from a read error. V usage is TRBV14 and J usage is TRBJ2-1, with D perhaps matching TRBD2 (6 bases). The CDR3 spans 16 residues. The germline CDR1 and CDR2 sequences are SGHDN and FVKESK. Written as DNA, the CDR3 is TGTGCCAGCCGCCAAGATCGGGAGCGAACTCGCAAACTCCAATTCTTC. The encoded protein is CASRQDRERTRKLQFF.

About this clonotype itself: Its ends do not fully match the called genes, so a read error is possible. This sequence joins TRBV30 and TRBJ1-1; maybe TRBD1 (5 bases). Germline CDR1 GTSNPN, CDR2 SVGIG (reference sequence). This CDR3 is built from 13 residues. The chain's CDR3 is CVWDEQTNNEASF. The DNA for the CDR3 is TGTGTCTGGGACGAACAGACGAACAATGAAGCTTCCTTT.

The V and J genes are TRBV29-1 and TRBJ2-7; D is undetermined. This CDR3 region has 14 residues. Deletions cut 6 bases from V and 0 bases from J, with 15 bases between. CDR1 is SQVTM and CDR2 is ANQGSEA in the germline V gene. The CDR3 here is CSVVATYSSYEQYF. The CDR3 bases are TGCAGCGTGGTGGCGACTTACAGCTCCTACGAGCAGTACTTC.

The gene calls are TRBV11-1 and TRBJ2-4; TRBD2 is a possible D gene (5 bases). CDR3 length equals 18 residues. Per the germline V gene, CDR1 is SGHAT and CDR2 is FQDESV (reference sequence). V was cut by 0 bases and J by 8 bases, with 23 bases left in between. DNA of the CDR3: TGTGCCAGCAGCTTAGCCTTAGCAGTCGCTCTAGCCGAAGACATTCAGTACTTC. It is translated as CASSLALAVALAEDIQYF. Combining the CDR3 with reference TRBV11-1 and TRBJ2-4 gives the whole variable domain EAEVAQSPRYKITEKSQAVAFWCDPISGHATLYWYRQILGQGPELLVQFQDESVVDDSQLPKDRFSAERLKGVDSTLKIQPAELGDSAMYLCASSLALAVALAEDIQYFGAGTRLSVL.

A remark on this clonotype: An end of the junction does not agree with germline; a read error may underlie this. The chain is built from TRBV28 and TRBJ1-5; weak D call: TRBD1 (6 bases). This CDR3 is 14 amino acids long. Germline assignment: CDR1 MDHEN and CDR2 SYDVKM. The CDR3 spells CASSLGGRGQPQLF. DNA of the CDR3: TGTGCCAGTAGCCTCGGGGGGCGAGGTCAGCCCCAGCTTTTT.

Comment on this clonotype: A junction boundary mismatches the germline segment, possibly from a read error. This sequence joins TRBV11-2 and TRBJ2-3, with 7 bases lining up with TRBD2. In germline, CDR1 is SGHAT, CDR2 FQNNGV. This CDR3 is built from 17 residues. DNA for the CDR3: TGTGCCTGCAGCCAAAATCGCGGGAGCTGGTTAGGAGATACGCAGTATTTT. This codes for CACSQNRGSWLGDTQYF.

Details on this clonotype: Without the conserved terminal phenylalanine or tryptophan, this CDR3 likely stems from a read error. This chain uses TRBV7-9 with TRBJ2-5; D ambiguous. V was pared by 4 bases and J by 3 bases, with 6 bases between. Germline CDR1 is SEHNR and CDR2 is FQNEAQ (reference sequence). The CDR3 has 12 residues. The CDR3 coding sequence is TGTGCCAGCAGCTACCGTGAAGAGACCCAGTACCTC. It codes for CASSYREETQYL.

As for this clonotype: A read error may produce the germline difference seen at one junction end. The CDR3: CGVLGGRGADEQFF. CDR3 in DNA: TGCGGCGTTCTAGGCGGTAGAGGTGCCGATGAGCAGTTCTTC. This chain connects TRBV29-1 to TRBJ2-1; D gene ambiguous. CDR1 is SQVTM and CDR2 is ANQGSEA in the germline V gene. The CDR3 length is 14 residues.

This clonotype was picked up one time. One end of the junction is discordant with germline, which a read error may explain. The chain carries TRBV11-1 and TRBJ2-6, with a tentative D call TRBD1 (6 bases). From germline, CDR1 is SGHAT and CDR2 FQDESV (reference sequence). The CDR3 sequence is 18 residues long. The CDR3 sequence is CASSRSQNRVSGANVQTF. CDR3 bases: TGTGCCAGTAGCCGATCACAGAACAGGGTCTCTGGGGCCAACGTCCAGACTTTC.

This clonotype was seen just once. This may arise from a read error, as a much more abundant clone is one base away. The CDR3 DNA follows: TGTGCCAGCACCGGGGGACTAAACACCGTGGAGCTGTTTTTT. The encoded protein is CASTGGLNTVELFF. The chain has TRBV5-6 and TRBJ2-2, with 7 bases lining up with TRBD2. This CDR3 contains 14 residues. Germline V lookup: CDR1 SGHDT, CDR2 YYEEEE. Full variable domain (outside the CDR3, taken from reference TRBV5-6 and TRBJ2-2): DAGVTQSPTHLIKTRGQQVTLRCSPKSGHDTVSWYQQALGQGPQFIFQYYEEEERQRGNFPDRFSGHQFPNYSSELNVNALLLGDSALYLCASTGGLNTVELFFGEGSRLTVL.

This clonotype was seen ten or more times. The CDR3 DNA reads TGTGCCAGCAGCCTCCGGACTAGCGGGAACGAGCAGTACTTC. It specifies CASSLRTSGNEQYF. V is TRBV5-4 and J is TRBJ2-7; 12 nucleotides align to TRBD2. This CDR3 spans 14 amino acids. With V trimmed by 4 bases and J by 5 bases, 4 bases remained unmatched. Germline CDR1 reads SGHNT; CDR2 reads YYREEE (reference sequence).

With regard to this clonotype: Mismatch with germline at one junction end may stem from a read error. CDR3 protein: CASSFGLEGGTEQCF. The CDR3 DNA reads as TGTGCCAGCAGTTTCGGACTAGAGGGAGGCACCGAGCAGTGCTTC. The chain uses TRBV12-3 or TRBV12-4 and TRBJ2-1, with TRBD2 matching 7 bases. The CDR3 consists of 15 residues.

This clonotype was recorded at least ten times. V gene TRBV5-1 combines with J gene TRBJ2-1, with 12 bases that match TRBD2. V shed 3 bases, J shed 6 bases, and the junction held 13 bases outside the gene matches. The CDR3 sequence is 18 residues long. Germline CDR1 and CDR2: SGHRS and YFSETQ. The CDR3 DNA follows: TGCGCCAGCAGCTCCTTTCCCCCGACTAGCGGGAGAGGCAATGAGCAGTTCTTC. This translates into CASSSFPPTSGRGNEQFF.